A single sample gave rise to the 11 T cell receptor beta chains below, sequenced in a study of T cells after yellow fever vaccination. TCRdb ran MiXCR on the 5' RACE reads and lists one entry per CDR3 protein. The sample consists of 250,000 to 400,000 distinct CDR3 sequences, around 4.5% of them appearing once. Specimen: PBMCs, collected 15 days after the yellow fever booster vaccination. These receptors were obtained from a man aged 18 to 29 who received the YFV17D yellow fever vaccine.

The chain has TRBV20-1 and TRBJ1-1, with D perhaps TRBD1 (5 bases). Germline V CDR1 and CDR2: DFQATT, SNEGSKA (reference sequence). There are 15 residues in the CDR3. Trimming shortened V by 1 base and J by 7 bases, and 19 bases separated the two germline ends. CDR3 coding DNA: TGCAGTGCTAGAGGTCTCGGCATGGGGCCCGTTGAAGCTTTCTTT. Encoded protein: CSARGLGMGPVEAFF.

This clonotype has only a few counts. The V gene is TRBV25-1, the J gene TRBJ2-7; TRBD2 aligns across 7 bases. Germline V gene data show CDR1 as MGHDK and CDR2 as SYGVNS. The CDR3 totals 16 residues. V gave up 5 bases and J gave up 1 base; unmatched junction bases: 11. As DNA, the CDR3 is TGTGCCAGCAGTTCCCCAATTGGCGGGGGATCCTACGAGCAGTACTTC. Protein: CASSSPIGGGSYEQYF.

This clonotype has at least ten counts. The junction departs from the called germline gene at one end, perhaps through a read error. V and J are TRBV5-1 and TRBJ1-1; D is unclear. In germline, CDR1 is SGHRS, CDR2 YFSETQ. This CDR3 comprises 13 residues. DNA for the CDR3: TGTGCCAGCAGCTTAGGAATGAACACTGAAGCTTTCTTT. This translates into CASSLGMNTEAFF.

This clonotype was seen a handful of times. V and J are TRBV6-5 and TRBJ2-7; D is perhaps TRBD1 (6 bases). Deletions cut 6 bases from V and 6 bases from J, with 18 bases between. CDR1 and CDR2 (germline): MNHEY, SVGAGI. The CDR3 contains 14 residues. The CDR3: CASRSSTTGIEQYF. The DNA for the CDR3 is TGTGCCAGCAGATCAAGCACAACAGGGATCGAGCAGTACTTC.

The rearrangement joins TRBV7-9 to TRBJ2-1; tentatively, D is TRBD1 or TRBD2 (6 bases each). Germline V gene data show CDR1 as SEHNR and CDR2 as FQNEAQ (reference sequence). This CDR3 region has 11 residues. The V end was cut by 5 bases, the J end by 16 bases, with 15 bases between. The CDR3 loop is CASSQGGGGFF. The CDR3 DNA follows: TGTGCCAGCAGCCAAGGAGGAGGGGGATTCTTC. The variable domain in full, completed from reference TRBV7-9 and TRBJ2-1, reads DTGVSQNPRHKITKRGQNVTFRCDPISEHNRLYWYRQTLGQGPEFLTYFQNEAQLEKSRLLSDRFSAERPKGSFSTLEIQRTEQGDSAMYLCASSQGGGGFFGPGTRLTVL.

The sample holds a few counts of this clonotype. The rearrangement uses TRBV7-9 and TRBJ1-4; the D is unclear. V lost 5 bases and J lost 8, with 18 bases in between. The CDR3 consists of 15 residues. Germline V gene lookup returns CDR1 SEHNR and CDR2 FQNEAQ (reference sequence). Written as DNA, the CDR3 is TGTGCCAGCAGCCCTGGGCTGACCGCTACCGAAAAACTGTTTTTT. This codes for CASSPGLTATEKLFF.

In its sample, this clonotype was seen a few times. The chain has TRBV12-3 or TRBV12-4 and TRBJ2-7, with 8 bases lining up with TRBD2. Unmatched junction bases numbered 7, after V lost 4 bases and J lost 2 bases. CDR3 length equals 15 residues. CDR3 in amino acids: CASSSRGGPTYEQYF. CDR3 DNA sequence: TGTGCCAGCAGTTCCCGGGGGGGGCCAACCTACGAGCAGTACTTC.

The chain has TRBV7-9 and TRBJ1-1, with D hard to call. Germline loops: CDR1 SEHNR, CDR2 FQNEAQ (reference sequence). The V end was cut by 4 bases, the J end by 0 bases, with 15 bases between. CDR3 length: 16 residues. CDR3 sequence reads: CASSSHRPQMNTEAFF. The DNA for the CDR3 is TGTGCCAGCAGCTCGCACCGGCCGCAGATGAACACTGAAGCTTTCTTT.

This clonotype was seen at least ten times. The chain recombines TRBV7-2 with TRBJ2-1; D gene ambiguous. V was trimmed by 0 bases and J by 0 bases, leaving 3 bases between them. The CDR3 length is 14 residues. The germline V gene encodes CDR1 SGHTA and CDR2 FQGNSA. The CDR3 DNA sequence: TGTGCCAGCAGCTTAGCTTTCTCCTACAATGAGCAGTTCTTC. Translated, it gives CASSLAFSYNEQFF.

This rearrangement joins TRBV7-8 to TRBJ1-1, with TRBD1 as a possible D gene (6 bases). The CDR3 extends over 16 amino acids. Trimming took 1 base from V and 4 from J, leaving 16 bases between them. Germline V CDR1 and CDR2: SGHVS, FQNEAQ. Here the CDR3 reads CASSLVGRGGITEAFF. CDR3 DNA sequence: TGTGCCAGCAGCTTAGTTGGTCGAGGGGGGATCACTGAAGCTTTCTTT.

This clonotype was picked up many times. Here the CDR3 reads CASSDTGIQPQHF. The CDR3 DNA follows: TGTGCCAGCAGTGACACAGGGATTCAGCCCCAGCATTTT. The chain is built from TRBV6-2 or TRBV6-3 and TRBJ1-5; weak D call: TRBD1 (6 bases). CDR3 size: 13 residues. CDR1 is MNHEY, CDR2 SVGEGT, per germline. With 5 bases removed from V and 6 bases from J, the gap between germline ends came to 11 bases.